The 11 T cell receptor beta chains in this list originate from one sample, sequenced in a study of T cell responses to AZD1222 COVID-19 vaccine. Repertoires were generated with immunoSEQ multiplex PCR, while TCRdb's copy carries only in-frame clones and drops some. The sample lists around 180,000 clones; approximately 90% were seen once. The sequencing used peripheral blood, collected on day 0 of AZD1222 vaccination. These receptors all come from an adult in good health.

The rearrangement uses TRBV20-1 and TRBJ1-1; possibly TRBD1 for D (6 bases). The germline gives CDR1 DFQATT, CDR2 SNEGSKA (reference sequence). The ends were cut back, 3 bases at V and 0 bases at J, with 14 bases in the middle. This CDR3 region has 15 residues. For the CDR3, the DNA is TGCAGTGCTAGTAGGTCGGGGGGCCTGAACACTGAAGCTTTCTTT. It specifies CSASRSGGLNTEAFF.

V usage is TRBV4-2 and J usage is TRBJ1-4; D perhaps matches TRBD1 (5 bases). Germline CDR1 LGHNA, CDR2 YNFKEQ. V was pared by 4 bases and J by 8 bases, with 14 bases between. This CDR3 has 14 amino acids. CDR3 DNA sequence: TGTGCCAGCAGCCCCTCGGGGGGAGGAGAAAAACTGTTTTTT. It yields the protein CASSPSGGGEKLFF.

This chain uses TRBV5-4 with TRBJ2-3, with 8 bases matching TRBD2. Germline CDR1 and CDR2: SGHNT and YYREEE (reference sequence). V gave up 0 bases and J gave up 8 bases; unmatched junction bases: 14. The CDR3 sequence is 17 residues long. CDR3 DNA sequence: TGTGCCAGCAGCTTGGCGAGTAGCGGGGTTTCTCAGGGTACGCAGTATTTT. Its translation is CASSLASSGVSQGTQYF.

The V call is TRBV19, the J call TRBJ1-6; D might be TRBD1 (5 bases). This CDR3 region has 16 residues. Deletions cut 8 bases from V and 7 bases from J, with 21 bases between. From germline, CDR1 is LNHDA and CDR2 SQIVND (reference sequence). CDR3 nucleotide sequence: TGTGCCAGTCATTGGGACCGTGGTAGGGGCAATTCACCCCTCCACTTT. Its protein is CASHWDRGRGNSPLHF.

The chain combines TRBV6-6 with TRBJ1-6; no clear D gene. Trimming removed 5 bases from V and 8 bases from J, with 7 bases in between. The CDR3 totals 12 residues. Per germline, CDR1 MNHNY and CDR2 SVGAGI (reference sequence). This CDR3 reads CASSRSDSPLHF. CDR3 nucleotide sequence: TGTGCCAGCAGTCGTTCGGATTCACCCCTCCACTTT.

J is TRBJ1-4 and V is TRBV29-1; D call uncertain. Germline V gene lookup returns CDR1 SQVTM and CDR2 ANQGSEA. The CDR3 runs 14 residues. The V and J ends lost 4 bases and 0 bases respectively, with 9 bases between them. CDR3 protein: CSVGSGPTNEKLFF. The DNA for the CDR3 is TGCAGCGTTGGCTCGGGTCCAACTAATGAAAAACTGTTTTTT.

The chain has TRBV6-5 and TRBJ2-7; D possibly uses TRBD1 or TRBD2 (5 bases each). Germline CDR1 reads MNHEY; CDR2 reads SVGAGI. V lost 6 bases and J 4 bases, leaving 10 bases between the germline ends. The CDR3 extends over 12 amino acids. As DNA, the CDR3 is TGTGCCAGCAGCGAGGGACGGTACGAGCAGTACTTC. Its translation is CASSEGRYEQYF.

This clone was found once. The chain combines TRBV7-9 with TRBJ2-1; 7 bases align to TRBD2. From germline, CDR1 is SEHNR and CDR2 FQNEAQ (reference sequence). With V trimmed by 1 base and J by 10 bases, 10 bases remained unmatched. The CDR3 length is 15 residues. The CDR3 loop is CASSLDGLAAQEQFF. The CDR3 nucleotides are TGTGCCAGCAGCTTAGATGGGCTAGCGGCACAGGAGCAGTTCTTC.

The chain combines TRBV3-1 (or the pseudogene TRBV3-2) with TRBJ2-5, with D possibly being TRBD2 (6 bases). CDR3 length: 18 amino acids. Germline CDR1 LGHDT, CDR2 YNNKEL (reference sequence). V was clipped by 1 base and J by 3 bases, with 21 bases between them. The CDR3 is CASSQGRDWTGDKETQYF. CDR3 DNA: TGTGCCAGCAGCCAAGGGCGGGACTGGACGGGCGATAAAGAGACCCAGTACTTC.

The chain recombines TRBV7-2 with TRBJ2-7, with 9 bases matching TRBD2. Unmatched junction bases numbered 8, after V lost 5 bases and J lost 0 bases. The germline V gene has CDR1 SGHTA and CDR2 FQGNSA. The CDR3 has 16 residues. The CDR3 sequence: CASSPSSGVLSYEQYF. The CDR3 bases are TGTGCCAGCAGCCCATCTAGCGGGGTCCTCTCCTACGAGCAGTACTTC.

V usage is TRBV6-2 or TRBV6-3 and J usage is TRBJ2-7; weak D call: TRBD1 (5 bases). The CDR3 is 16 amino acids. V lost 0 bases to trimming and J lost 0 bases, with 12 bases between them. The germline CDR1 and CDR2 sequences are MNHEY and SVGEGT. The CDR3: CASSYSRTTSSYEQYF. DNA of the CDR3: TGTGCCAGCAGTTACTCGAGGACAACGAGCTCCTACGAGCAGTACTTC.